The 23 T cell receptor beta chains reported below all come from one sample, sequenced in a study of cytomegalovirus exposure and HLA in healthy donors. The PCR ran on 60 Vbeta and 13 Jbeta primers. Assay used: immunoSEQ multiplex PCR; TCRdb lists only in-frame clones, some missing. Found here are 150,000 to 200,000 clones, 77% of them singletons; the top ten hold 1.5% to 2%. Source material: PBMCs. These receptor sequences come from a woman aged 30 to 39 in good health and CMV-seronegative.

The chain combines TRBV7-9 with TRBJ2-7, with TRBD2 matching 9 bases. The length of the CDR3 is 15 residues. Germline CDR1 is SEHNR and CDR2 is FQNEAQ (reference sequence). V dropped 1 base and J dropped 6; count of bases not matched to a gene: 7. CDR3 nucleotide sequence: TGTGCCAGCAGCTTAGAGCGGGGGGCGAATCTCGAGCAGTACTTC. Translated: CASSLERGANLEQYF. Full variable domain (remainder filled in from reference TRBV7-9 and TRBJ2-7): DTGVSQNPRHKITKRGQNVTFRCDPISEHNRLYWYRQTLGQGPEFLTYFQNEAQLEKSRLLSDRFSAERPKGSFSTLEIQRTEQGDSAMYLCASSLERGANLEQYFGPGTRLTVT.

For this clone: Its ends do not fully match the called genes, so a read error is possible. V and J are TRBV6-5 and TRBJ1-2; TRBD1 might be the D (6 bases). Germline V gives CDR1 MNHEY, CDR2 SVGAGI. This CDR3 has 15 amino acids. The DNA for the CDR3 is TGTGCCAGCAGCTACGAATATTTACAGGGCAATGGCTACCCCTTC. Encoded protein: CASSYEYLQGNGYPF.

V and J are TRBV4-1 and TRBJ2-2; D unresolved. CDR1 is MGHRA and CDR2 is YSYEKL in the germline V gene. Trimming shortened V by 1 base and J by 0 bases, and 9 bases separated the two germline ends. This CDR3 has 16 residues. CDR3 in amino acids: CASSQGGTPNTGELFF. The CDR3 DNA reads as TGCGCCAGCAGCCAAGGCGGAACACCGAACACCGGGGAGCTGTTTTTT.

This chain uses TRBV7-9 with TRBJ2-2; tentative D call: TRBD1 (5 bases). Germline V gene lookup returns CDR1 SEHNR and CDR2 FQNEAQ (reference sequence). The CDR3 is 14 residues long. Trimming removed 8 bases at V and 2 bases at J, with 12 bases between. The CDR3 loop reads CASFDSYNTGELFF. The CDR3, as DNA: TGTGCCAGCTTCGACAGTTATAACACCGGGGAGCTGTTTTTT. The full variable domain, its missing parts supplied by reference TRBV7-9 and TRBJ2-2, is DTGVSQNPRHKITKRGQNVTFRCDPISEHNRLYWYRQTLGQGPEFLTYFQNEAQLEKSRLLSDRFSAERPKGSFSTLEIQRTEQGDSAMYLCASFDSYNTGELFFGEGSRLTVL.

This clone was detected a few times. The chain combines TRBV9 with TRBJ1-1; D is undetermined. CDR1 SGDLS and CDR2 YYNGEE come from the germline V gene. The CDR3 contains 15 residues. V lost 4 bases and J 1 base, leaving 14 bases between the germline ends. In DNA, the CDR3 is TGTGCCAGCAGCCTATCGCGGGGAGGGAACACTGAAGCTTTCTTT. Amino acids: CASSLSRGGNTEAFF.

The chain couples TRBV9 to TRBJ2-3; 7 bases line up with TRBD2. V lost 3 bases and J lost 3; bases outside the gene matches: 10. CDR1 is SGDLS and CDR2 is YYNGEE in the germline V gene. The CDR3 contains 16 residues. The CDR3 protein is CASSGYQRGFTDTQYF. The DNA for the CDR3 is TGTGCCAGCAGCGGTTACCAGCGGGGTTTTACAGATACGCAGTATTTT.

The CDR3: CASSDREVLAGELFF. The CDR3 region has the DNA TGTGCCAGCAGTGATCGTGAGGTTCTCGCCGGGGAGCTGTTTTTT. The chain links TRBV6-1 to TRBJ2-2; D gene uncertain. V was shortened by 3 bases and J by 6 bases, with 14 bases between the two germline ends. CDR1 and CDR2 from the germline V gene are MNHNS and SASEGT. The CDR3 covers 15 residues.

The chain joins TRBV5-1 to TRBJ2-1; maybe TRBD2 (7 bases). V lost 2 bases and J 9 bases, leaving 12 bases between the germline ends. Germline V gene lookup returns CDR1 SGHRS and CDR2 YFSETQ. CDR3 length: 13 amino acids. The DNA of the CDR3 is TGCGCCAGCAGCTTAGGGGGGGCAGGTGAGCAGTTCTTC. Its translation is CASSLGGAGEQFF.

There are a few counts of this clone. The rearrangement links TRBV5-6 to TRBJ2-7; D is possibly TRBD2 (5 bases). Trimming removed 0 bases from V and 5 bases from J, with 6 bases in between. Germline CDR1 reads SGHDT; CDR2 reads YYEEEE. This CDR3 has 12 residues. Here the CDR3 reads CASSLAGNEQYF. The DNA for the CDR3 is TGTGCCAGCAGCTTGGCGGGAAACGAGCAGTACTTC.

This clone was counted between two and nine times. The CDR3 DNA is TGTGCCAGCTTGCCGGGACAGGGGAACTCAGATACGCAGTATTTT. This codes for CASLPGQGNSDTQYF. The chain joins TRBV18 to TRBJ2-3; 10 positions match TRBD1. V dropped 7 bases and J dropped 4; count of bases not matched to a gene: 8. The CDR3 is 15 amino acids. In germline, CDR1 is KGHSH, CDR2 LQKENI.

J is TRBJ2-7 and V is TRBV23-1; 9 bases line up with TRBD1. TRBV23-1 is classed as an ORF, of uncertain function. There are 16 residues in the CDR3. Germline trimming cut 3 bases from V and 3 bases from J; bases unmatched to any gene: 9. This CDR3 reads CASSHDFGQGIYEQYF. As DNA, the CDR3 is TGCGCCAGCAGTCACGACTTTGGACAGGGGATCTACGAGCAGTACTTC.

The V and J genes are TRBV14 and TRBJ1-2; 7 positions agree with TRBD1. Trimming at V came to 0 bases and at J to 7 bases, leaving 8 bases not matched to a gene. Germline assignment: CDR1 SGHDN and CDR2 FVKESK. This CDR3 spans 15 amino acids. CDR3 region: CASSQETGFWSGYTF. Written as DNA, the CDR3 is TGTGCCAGCAGCCAAGAGACAGGGTTTTGGAGTGGCTACACCTTC.

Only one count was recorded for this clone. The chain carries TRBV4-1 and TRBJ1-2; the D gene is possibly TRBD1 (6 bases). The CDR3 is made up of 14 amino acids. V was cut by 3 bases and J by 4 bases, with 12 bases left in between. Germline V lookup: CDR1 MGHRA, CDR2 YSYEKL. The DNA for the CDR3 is TGCGCCAGCAGCCACCAACAGGGAATCTATGGCTACACCTTC. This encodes CASSHQQGIYGYTF.

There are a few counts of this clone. The CDR3 DNA is TGTGCCAGCAGCCCCGGGAGATCCTACGAGCAGTACTTC. Its protein product is CASSPGRSYEQYF. The V gene is TRBV5-6, the J gene TRBJ2-7, with D perhaps matching TRBD2 (6 bases). The CDR3 runs 13 residues. V was cut by 4 bases and J by 1 base, with 9 bases left in between. Germline V gene lookup returns CDR1 SGHDT and CDR2 YYEEEE.

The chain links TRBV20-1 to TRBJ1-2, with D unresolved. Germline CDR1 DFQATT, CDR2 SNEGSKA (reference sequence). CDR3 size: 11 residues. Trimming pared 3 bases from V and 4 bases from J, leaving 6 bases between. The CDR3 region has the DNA TGCAGTGCTAGCGGACTCTATGGCTACACCTTC. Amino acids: CSASGLYGYTF.

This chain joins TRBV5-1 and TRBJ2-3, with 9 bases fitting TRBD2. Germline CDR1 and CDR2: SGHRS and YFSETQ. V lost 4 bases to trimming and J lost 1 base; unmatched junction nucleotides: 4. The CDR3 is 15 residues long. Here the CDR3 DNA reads TGCGCCAGCAGCCTAGCGGGAAAGCGCACAGATACGCAGTATTTT. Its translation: CASSLAGKRTDTQYF.

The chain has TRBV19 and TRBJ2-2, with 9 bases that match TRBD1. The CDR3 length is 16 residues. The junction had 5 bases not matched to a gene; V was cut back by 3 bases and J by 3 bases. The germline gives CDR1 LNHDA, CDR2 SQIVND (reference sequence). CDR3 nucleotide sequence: TGTGCCAGTAGTATCACAGGGGGCTATGACACCGGGGAGCTGTTTTTT. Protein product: CASSITGGYDTGELFF.

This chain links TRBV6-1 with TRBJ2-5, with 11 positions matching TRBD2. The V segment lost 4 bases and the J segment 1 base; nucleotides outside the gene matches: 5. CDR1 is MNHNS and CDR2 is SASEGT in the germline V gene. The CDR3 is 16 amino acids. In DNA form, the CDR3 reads TGTGCCAGCAGTGGGAGACTAGCGGGGTCCCAAGAGACCCAGTACTTC. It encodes CASSGRLAGSQETQYF.

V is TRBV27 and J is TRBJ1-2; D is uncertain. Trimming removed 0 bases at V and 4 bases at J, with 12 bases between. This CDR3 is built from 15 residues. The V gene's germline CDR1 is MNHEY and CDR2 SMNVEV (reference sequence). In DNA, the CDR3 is TGTGCCAGCAGTTTATCAGGCAGTCGGAGCTATGGCTACACCTTC. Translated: CASSLSGSRSYGYTF.

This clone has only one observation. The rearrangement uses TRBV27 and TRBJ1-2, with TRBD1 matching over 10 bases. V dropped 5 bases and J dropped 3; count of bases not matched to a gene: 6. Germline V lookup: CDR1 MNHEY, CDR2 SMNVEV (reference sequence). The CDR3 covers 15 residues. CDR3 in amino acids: CASSPSTGGYYGYTF. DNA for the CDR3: TGTGCCAGCAGTCCCTCGACAGGGGGCTACTATGGCTACACCTTC.

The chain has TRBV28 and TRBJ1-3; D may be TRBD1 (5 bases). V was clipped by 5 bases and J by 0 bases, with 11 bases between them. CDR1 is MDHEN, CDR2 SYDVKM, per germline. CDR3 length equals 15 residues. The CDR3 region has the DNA TGTGCCAGCAGTGAAGGACACATCTCTGGAAACACCATATATTTT. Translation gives CASSEGHISGNTIYF.

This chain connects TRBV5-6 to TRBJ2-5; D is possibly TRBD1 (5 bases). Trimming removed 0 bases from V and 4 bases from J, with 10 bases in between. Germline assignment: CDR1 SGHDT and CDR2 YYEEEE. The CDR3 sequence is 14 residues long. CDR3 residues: CASSLARGGETQYF. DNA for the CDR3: TGTGCCAGCAGCTTGGCTAGGGGCGGAGAGACCCAGTACTTC.

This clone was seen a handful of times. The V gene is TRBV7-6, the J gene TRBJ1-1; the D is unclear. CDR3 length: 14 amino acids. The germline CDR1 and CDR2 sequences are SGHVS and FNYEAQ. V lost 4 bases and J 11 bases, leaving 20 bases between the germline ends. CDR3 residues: CASSSTPAAGLAFF. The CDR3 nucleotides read TGTGCCAGCAGCTCAACTCCGGCAGCGGGATTGGCTTTCTTT.